The 2 T cell receptor beta chains reported below all come from one sample, sequenced in a study of T cells in Graves' hyperthyroidism and ophthalmopathy. Amplification targeted TCR beta CDR3 regions from RNA transcripts. The HTBI primer set served for first-round RT-PCR of the TCR CDR3. MiXCR was run by TCRdb on the multiplex PCR reads, yielding one entry per CDR3 protein. The sample holds almost 500,000 distinct CDR3 sequences; around a fifth are singletons and the top ten take 49%. Material for sequencing was blood. The receptors derive from a woman aged 65 to 85 with Graves' ophthalmopathy.

This clonotype has a count of ten or more. The rearrangement uses TRBV7-3 and TRBJ2-1, with TRBD2 matching 9 bases. Germline V lookup: CDR1 SGHTA, CDR2 FQGTGA. V lost 2 bases to trimming and J lost 5 bases; unmatched junction nucleotides: 7. CDR3 size: 16 residues. CDR3 protein: CASSLEASGEHNEQFF. CDR3 DNA: TGTGCCAGCAGCTTAGAGGCTAGCGGGGAGCACAATGAGCAGTTCTTC.

This rearrangement joins TRBV20-1 to TRBJ1-1; a possible D gene is TRBD1 (6 bases). The CDR3 runs 12 residues. Germline V gene lookup returns CDR1 DFQATT and CDR2 SNEGSKA (reference sequence). The germline V and J ends were trimmed by 6 bases and 3 bases, with 11 bases remaining between them. The CDR3 region has the DNA TGCAGTGCCGCGAGGGGGGACACTGAAGCTTTCTTT. This translates into CSAARGDTEAFF.